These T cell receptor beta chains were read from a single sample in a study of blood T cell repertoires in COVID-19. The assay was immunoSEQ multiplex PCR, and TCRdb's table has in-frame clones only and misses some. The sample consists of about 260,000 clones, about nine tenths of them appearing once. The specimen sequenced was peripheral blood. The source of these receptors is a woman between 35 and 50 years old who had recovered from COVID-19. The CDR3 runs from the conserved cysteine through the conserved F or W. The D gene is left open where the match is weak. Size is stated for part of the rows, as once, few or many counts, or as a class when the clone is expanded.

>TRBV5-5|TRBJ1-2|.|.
CASSLAGRNYGYTF
TGTGCCAGCAGCTTGGCGGGAAGGAACTATGGCTACACCTTC
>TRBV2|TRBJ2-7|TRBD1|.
CASSEWGTASYEQYF
TGTGCCAGCAGTGAATGGGGGACAGCCTCCTACGAGCAGTACTTC
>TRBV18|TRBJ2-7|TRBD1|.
CASSRAGQGHEQYF
TGTGCCAGCTCCCGAGCCGGACAGGGACACGAGCAGTACTTC
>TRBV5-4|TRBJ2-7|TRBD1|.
CASSPRQGSTLEQYF
TGTGCCAGCAGCCCGCGACAGGGCAGTACTCTCGAGCAGTACTTC
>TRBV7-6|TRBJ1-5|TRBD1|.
CASSPYRGHVQPQHF
TGTGCCAGCAGTCCTTACAGGGGGCACGTTCAGCCCCAGCATTTT
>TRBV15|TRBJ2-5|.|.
CATSRDLSRETQYF
TGTGCCACCAGCAGAGATCTCTCTCGGGAGACCCAGTACTTC
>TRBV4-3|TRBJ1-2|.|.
CASSQDQGKNYGYTF
TGCGCCAGCAGCCAAGATCAGGGGAAGAACTATGGCTACACCTTC
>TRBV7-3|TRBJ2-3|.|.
CASSLEGGTDTQYF
TGTGCCAGCAGCCTCGAGGGGGGCACAGATACGCAGTATTTT
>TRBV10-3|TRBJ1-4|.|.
CAISAGSTNEKLFF
TGTGCCATCAGTGCAGGGTCTACTAATGAAAAACTGTTTTTT
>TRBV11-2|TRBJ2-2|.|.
CASSLVLGGDTGELFF
TGTGCCAGCAGCTTAGTGCTAGGCGGGGACACCGGGGAGCTGTTTTTT
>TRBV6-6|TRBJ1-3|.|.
CASLYSGNTIYF
TGTGCCAGCCTTTACTCTGGAAACACCATATATTTT
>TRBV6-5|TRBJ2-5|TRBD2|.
CASSNWVQRGQETQYF
TGTGCCAGCAGTAACTGGGTCCAGCGGGGACAAGAGACCCAGTACTTC
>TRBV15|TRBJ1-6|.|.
CATSREPGLNSPLHF
TGTGCCACCAGCAGAGAGCCGGGACTTAATTCACCCCTCCACTTT
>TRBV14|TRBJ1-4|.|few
CASSQVGATNEKLFF
TGTGCCAGCAGCCAAGTCGGGGCAACTAATGAAAAACTGTTTTTT
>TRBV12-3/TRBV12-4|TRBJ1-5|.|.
CASSTEYQPQHF
TGTGCCAGCAGTACCGAGTATCAGCCCCAGCATTTT
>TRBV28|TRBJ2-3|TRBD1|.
CASSLRGPTGGDTDTQYF
TGTGCCAGCAGTTTAAGGGGCCCGACAGGGGGAGACACAGATACGCAGTATTTT
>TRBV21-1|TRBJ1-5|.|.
CASSKVRSGGYRNQPQHF
TGTGCCAGCAGCAAAGTCCGGTCGGGGGGCTATCGCAATCAGCCCCAGCATTTT
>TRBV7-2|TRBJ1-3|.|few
CATPLGGSGNTIYF
TGTGCCACTCCCCTGGGGGGCTCTGGAAACACCATATATTTT
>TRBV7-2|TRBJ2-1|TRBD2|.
CASSLEREESEQFF
TGTGCCAGCAGCTTAGAACGGGAGGAAAGTGAGCAGTTCTTC
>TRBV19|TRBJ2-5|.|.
CASSIRVRETQYF
TGTGCCAGTAGTATCAGGGTGCGGGAGACCCAGTACTTC
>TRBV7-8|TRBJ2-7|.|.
CASSLAFYEQYF
TGTGCCAGCAGCTTGGCCTTCTACGAGCAGTACTTC
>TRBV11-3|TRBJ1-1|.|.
CATYPGEMNTEAFF
TGTGCCACCTACCCTGGTGAGATGAACACTGAAGCTTTCTTT
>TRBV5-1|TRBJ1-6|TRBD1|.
CASSETGIYNSPLHF
TGCGCCAGCAGCGAGACAGGGATCTATAATTCACCCCTCCACTTT
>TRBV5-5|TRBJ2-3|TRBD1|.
CASSFRLQGANADTQYF
TGTGCCAGCAGCTTCCGCCTACAGGGGGCTAATGCAGATACGCAGTATTTT
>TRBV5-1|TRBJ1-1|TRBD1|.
CASSVGQTTEAFF
TGCGCCAGCAGCGTGGGACAGACCACTGAAGCTTTCTTT
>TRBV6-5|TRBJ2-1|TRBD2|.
CASSRGGGSYNEQFF
TGTGCCAGCAGCCGCGGGGGGGGGTCCTACAATGAGCAGTTCTTC
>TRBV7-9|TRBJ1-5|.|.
CASSLGIGVIQPQHF
TGTGCCAGCAGCTTAGGGATAGGGGTCATTCAGCCCCAGCATTTT
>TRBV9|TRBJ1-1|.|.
CASSALIGRDTEAFF
TGTGCCAGCAGCGCGTTGATCGGGAGAGATACTGAAGCTTTCTTT
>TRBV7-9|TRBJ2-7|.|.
CASSRGLSYEQYF
TGTGCCAGCAGCAGGGGACTGTCCTACGAGCAGTACTTC
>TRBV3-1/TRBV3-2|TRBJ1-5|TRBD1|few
CASSRTGGSNQPQHF
TGTGCCAGCAGCAGGACAGGGGGAAGCAATCAGCCCCAGCATTTT
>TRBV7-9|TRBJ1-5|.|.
CASSGDGRRNQPQHF
TGTGCCAGCAGCGGTGACGGGAGGCGCAATCAGCCCCAGCATTTT
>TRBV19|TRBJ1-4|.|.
CASISRGGNEKLFF
TGTGCCAGTATATCCAGGGGCGGGAATGAAAAACTGTTTTTT
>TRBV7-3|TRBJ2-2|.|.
CASSLSSGFGELFF
TGTGCCAGCAGCTTAAGTTCGGGTTTCGGGGAGCTGTTTTTT
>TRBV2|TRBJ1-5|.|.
CASSLLRQPSNQPQHF
TGTGCCAGTTCGCTACTCAGACAACCTAGCAATCAGCCCCAGCATTTT
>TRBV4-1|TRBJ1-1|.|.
CASSRDKLGEAFF
TGCGCCAGCAGCCGGGACAAGTTGGGGGAAGCTTTCTTT
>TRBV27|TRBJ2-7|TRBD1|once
CASRPGTGGREQYF
TGTGCCAGCAGACCCGGGACAGGGGGTCGCGAGCAGTACTTC
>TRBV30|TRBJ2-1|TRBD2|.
CAWSRLASGGPEEQFF
TGTGCCTGGAGTCGCCTGGCTAGCGGGGGACCAGAGGAGCAGTTCTTC